The 17 T cell receptor beta chains below all came from one sample that was sequenced in a study of blood T cell repertoires in COVID-19. Repertoires were generated with immunoSEQ multiplex PCR, while TCRdb's copy carries only in-frame clones and drops some. The data show 70,000 to 90,000 clones, more than 60% seen once. Input material: peripheral blood. The receptors originated from a man in his 70s with acute or convalescent COVID-19.

The gene calls are TRBV6-5 and TRBJ1-1, with TRBD1 identical over 8 bases. There are 13 residues in the CDR3. The germline V gene encodes CDR1 MNHEY and CDR2 SVGAGI. The V gene end was trimmed by 5 bases and the J gene end by 6 bases; junction bases not matched to a gene: 5. DNA for the CDR3: TGTGCCAGCAGTAAGACAGGGGTGCCTGAAGCTTTCTTT. Translated: CASSKTGVPEAFF.

This rearrangement joins TRBV13 to TRBJ1-2, with TRBD1 as a possible D gene (6 bases). Per the germline V gene, CDR1 is PRHDT and CDR2 is FYEKMQ (reference sequence). Trimming shortened V by 5 bases and J by 4 bases, and 11 bases separated the two germline ends. The CDR3 sequence is 13 residues long. The CDR3 reads CASSPTGSYGYTF. In DNA, the CDR3 is TGTGCCAGCAGCCCGACAGGCTCCTATGGCTACACCTTC.

This clone was seen just once. The V and J genes are TRBV10-2 and TRBJ1-1; the D gene is possibly TRBD1 (6 bases). Germline V gives CDR1 WSHSY, CDR2 SAAADI. The ends were cut back, 5 bases at V and 5 bases at J, with 12 bases in the middle. The CDR3 consists of 13 residues. For the CDR3, the DNA is TGCGCCAGCAGTACACAGGGTAGAACTGAAGCTTTCTTT. Translation gives CASSTQGRTEAFF.

The chain joins TRBV20-1 to TRBJ1-1; D is unresolved. V shed 2 bases and J shed 7 bases, with 5 bases lying between them. The germline V gene has CDR1 DFQATT and CDR2 SNEGSKA (reference sequence). The CDR3 runs 10 residues. CDR3 DNA sequence: TGCAGTGCTAGAACAGTTGAAGCTTTCTTT. Its translation is CSARTVEAFF.

The J gene is TRBJ1-6, the V gene TRBV5-1; D might be TRBD1 (5 bases). The CDR3 is 13 residues long. Trimming removed 5 bases from V and 4 bases from J, with 7 bases in between. CDR1 and CDR2 from the germline V gene are SGHRS and YFSETQ. CDR3 coding DNA: TGCGCCAGCAGTCAGGGTTATAATTCACCCCTCCACTTT. Translating gives CASSQGYNSPLHF.

The V and J genes are TRBV10-1 and TRBJ2-5; perhaps TRBD2 as D (6 bases). CDR3 length equals 13 residues. Deletions cut 11 bases from V and 5 bases from J, with 18 bases between. The germline CDR1 and CDR2 sequences are WNHNN and SYGVQD (reference sequence). The CDR3 protein is CARTTEGHETQYF. CDR3 DNA: TGCGCCCGTACGACGGAGGGGCATGAGACCCAGTACTTC.

The CDR3 protein is CASSPRSNEAFF. The CDR3 DNA is TGTGCCAGCAGCCCTCGGAGTAATGAAGCTTTCTTT. This chain uses TRBV3-1 (or the pseudogene TRBV3-2) with TRBJ1-1; D not resolved. This CDR3 has 12 amino acids. Trimming cost V 4 bases and J 7 bases, with 10 bases left between them. The V gene's germline CDR1 is LGHDT and CDR2 YNNKEL (reference sequence).

This clone was seen a few times. This rearrangement joins TRBV5-1 to TRBJ2-7; 9 positions agree with TRBD1. The ends lost 5 bases at V and 6 bases at J; junction bases unmatched: 3. Germline assignment: CDR1 SGHRS and CDR2 YFSETQ. The CDR3 loop spans 12 amino acids. The CDR3 here is CASRLDRGEQYV. The CDR3 nucleotides are TGCGCCAGCAGACTGGACAGGGGCGAGCAGTACGTC.

The chain joins TRBV2 to TRBJ1-3; 8 nucleotides line up with TRBD1. V shed 8 bases, J shed 6 bases, and the junction held 6 bases outside the gene matches. The CDR3 has 13 amino acids. CDR1 is SNHLY, CDR2 FYNNEI, per germline. The CDR3 DNA is TGTGCCAGCGGGACAGGTTCTTTAAACACCATATATTTT. Residues: CASGTGSLNTIYF.

J is TRBJ1-5 and V is TRBV14, with D maybe TRBD1 (6 bases). Trimming stripped 0 bases from V and 11 bases from J, with 14 bases between. Germline assignment: CDR1 SGHDN and CDR2 FVKESK. This CDR3 contains 14 residues. This CDR3 is CASSQDLGGVAQHF. The CDR3 DNA reads as TGTGCCAGCAGCCAAGATCTAGGGGGTGTAGCCCAGCATTTT.

The chain joins TRBV7-9 to TRBJ2-5; 7 nucleotides agree with TRBD1. Trimming removed 8 bases from V and 5 bases from J; junction bases left unmatched: 14. The CDR3 loop spans 15 amino acids. Germline-derived CDR1 and CDR2 are SEHNR and FQNEAQ (reference sequence). CDR3 residues: CASGVWTGPVETQYF. Here the CDR3 DNA reads TGTGCCAGCGGGGTATGGACAGGTCCCGTGGAGACCCAGTACTTC.

This clone was detected only once. V is TRBV28 and J is TRBJ1-5; a weak D match, TRBD1 (6 bases). The CDR3 runs 14 residues. Germline assignment: CDR1 MDHEN and CDR2 SYDVKM. V lost 7 bases, J lost 1 base, and 11 bases lay in between. The CDR3 region has the DNA TGTGCCAGCAAAAGGGGGAAAAGCAATCAGCCCCAGCATTTT. It encodes CASKRGKSNQPQHF.

The rearrangement links TRBV24-1 to TRBJ1-5, with D perhaps matching TRBD1 (6 bases). V shed 5 bases and J shed 0 bases, with 10 bases lying between them. Germline values: CDR1 KGHDR, CDR2 SFDVKD. CDR3 length equals 15 residues. CDR3 sequence (DNA): TGTGCCACCAGTGTATCAGGGGATAGCAATCAGCCCCAGCATTTT. This gives the protein CATSVSGDSNQPQHF.

The gene calls are TRBV28 and TRBJ1-2; TRBD1 is a possible D gene (6 bases). The CDR3 has 12 amino acids. V shed 4 bases and J shed 8 bases, with 11 bases lying between them. The germline CDR1 and CDR2 sequences are MDHEN and SYDVKM. CDR3 nucleotide sequence: TGTGCCAGCAGTTCGGACAGCTGGGGCTACACCTTC. This encodes CASSSDSWGYTF.

The rearrangement links TRBV10-3 to TRBJ2-5, with 9 bases matching TRBD1. V dropped 3 bases and J dropped 4; count of bases not matched to a gene: 3. Germline CDR1 and CDR2: ENHRY and SYGVKD. This CDR3 is 14 amino acids long. In nucleotides, the CDR3 is TGTGCCATCAGTGATACGACAGGGGGAGAGACCCAGTACTTC. It encodes CAISDTTGGETQYF.

The chain has TRBV21-1 and TRBJ2-7; the D call in the table, TRBD1, was not verified against the DNA. TRBV21-1 is given as a pseudogene. The CDR3 runs to 13 residues. The CDR3 sequence is CAPKGAGSYEQYV. CDR3 bases: TGTGCCCCCAAGGGGGCAGGCTCCTACGAGCAGTACGTC.

The chain couples TRBV3-1 (or the pseudogene TRBV3-2) to TRBJ1-4; TRBD1 might be the D (5 bases). CDR3 size: 16 residues. Germline CDR1 LGHDT, CDR2 YNNKEL (reference sequence). Trimming removed 4 bases at V and 5 bases at J, with 17 bases between. CDR3 protein: CASSLWGEDPNEKLFF. CDR3 in DNA: TGTGCCAGCAGCCTTTGGGGCGAAGACCCGAATGAAAAACTGTTTTTT.